Sequencing of this TCR beta chain was carried out in a study of cytomegalovirus exposure and HLA in healthy donors. Study-wide context: In an early release, HLA-typed donors contributed tens of millions of unique TCR sequences.

Use of 60 Vbeta and 13 Jbeta primers characterized the PCR. Per the authors' pipeline: An analysis that came later counted 80 million or so unique TCR beta chains, roughly 11 million shared. Measured with immunoSEQ multiplex PCR; TCRdb has only the in-frame clones, and not every one. That table furnishes V, J and clone size, whereas the DNA furnished D and trimming. The table lists 100,000 to 140,000 clones, 77% of them singletons. This clonotype originated in a male donor in good health and CMV-seronegative. The sample comprised PBMCs.

DNA for the CDR3: TGTGCCAGCAGTGAAGGGGCAGGGGGTTTTCCCAACCGTGAGTTCTTC. Amino acids: CASSEGAGGFPNREFF. The V call is TRBV6-1, the J call TRBJ2-1; the match to TRBD1 covers 7 bases. This CDR3 has 16 amino acids. V lost 1 base, J lost 14 bases, and 17 bases stayed unmatched. Germline CDR1 reads MNHNS; CDR2 reads SASEGT.